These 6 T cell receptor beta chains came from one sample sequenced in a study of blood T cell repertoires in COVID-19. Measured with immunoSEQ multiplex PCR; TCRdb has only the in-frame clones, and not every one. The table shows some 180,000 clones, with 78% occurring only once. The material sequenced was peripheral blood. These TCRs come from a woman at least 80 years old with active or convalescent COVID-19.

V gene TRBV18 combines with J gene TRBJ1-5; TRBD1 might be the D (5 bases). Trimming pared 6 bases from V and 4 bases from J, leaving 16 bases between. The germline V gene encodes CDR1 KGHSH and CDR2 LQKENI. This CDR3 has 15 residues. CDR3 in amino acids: CASSSFGTTNQPQHF. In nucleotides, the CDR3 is TGTGCCAGCTCCTCTTTTGGGACTACAAATCAGCCCCAGCATTTT.

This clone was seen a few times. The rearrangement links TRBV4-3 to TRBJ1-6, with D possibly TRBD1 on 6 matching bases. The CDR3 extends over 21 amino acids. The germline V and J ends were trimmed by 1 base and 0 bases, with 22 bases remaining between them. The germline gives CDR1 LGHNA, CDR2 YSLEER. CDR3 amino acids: CASSQVPQGRWRSSYNSPLHF. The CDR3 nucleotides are TGCGCCAGCAGCCAAGTCCCTCAGGGGAGATGGCGGTCCTCCTATAATTCACCCCTCCACTTT.

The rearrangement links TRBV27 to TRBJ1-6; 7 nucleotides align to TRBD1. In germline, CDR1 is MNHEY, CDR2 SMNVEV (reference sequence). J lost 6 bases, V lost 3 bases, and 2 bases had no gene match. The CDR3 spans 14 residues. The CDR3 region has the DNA TGTGCCAGCAGTTTGACAGGGTTTAATTCACCCCTCCACTTT. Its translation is CASSLTGFNSPLHF.

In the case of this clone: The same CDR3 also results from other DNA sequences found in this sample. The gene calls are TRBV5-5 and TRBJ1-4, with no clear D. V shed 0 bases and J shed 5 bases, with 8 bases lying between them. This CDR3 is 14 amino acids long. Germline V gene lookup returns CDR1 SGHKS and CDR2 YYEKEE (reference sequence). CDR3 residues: CASSLGTGNEKLFF. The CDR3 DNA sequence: TGTGCCAGCAGCTTGGGGACTGGAAATGAAAAACTGTTTTTT.

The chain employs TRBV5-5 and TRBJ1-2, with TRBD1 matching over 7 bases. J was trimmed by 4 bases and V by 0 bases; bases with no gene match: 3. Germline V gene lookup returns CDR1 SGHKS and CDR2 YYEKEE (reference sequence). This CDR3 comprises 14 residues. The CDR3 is CASSLGQGIYGYTF. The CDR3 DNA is TGTGCCAGCAGCTTGGGACAGGGAATCTATGGCTACACCTTC.

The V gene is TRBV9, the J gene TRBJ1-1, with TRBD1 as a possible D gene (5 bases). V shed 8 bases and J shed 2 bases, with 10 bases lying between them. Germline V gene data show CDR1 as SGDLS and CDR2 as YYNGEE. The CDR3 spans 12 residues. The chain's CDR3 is CASRGDNTEAFF. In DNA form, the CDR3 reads TGTGCCAGTCGGGGGGATAACACTGAAGCTTTCTTT.